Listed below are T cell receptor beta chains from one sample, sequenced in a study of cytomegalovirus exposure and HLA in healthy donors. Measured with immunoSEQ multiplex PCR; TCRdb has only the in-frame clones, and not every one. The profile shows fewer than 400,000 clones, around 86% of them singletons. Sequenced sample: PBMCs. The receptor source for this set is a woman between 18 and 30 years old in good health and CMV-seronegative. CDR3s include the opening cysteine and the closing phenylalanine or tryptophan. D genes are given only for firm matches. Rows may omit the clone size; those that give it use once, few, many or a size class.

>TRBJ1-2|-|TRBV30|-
CAWRAGSGGYTF
TGTGCCTGGAGGGCGGGTTCCGGCGGCTACACCTTC
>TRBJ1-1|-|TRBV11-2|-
CASSPVGNSGTEAFF
TGTGCCAGCAGTCCAGTGGGTAACTCCGGGACTGAAGCTTTCTTT
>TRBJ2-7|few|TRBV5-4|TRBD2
CASSPPGTSGIYEQYF
TGTGCCAGCAGCCCCCCCGGGACTAGCGGGATCTACGAGCAGTACTTC
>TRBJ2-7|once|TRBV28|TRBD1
CASRPGTVSSYEQYF
TGTGCCAGCAGACCCGGGACAGTGAGCTCCTACGAGCAGTACTTC
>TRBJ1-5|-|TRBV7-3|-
CASSLSVVLRQPQHF
TGTGCCAGCAGCCTAAGCGTAGTCCTCCGTCAGCCCCAGCATTTT
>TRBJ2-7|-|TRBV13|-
CASSLEGTPNSYEQYF
TGTGCCAGCAGCTTAGAAGGGACACCAAACTCCTACGAGCAGTACTTC
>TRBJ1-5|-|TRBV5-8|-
CASSVGGDQPQHF
TGTGCCAGCAGCGTCGGGGGTGATCAGCCCCAGCATTTT
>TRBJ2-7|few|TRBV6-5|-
CASSSSSGSSGGEQYF
TGTGCCAGCAGTTCTTCCTCCGGGTCCTCCGGGGGCGAGCAGTACTTC
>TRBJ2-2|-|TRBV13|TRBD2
CASSPAGGADTGELFF
TGTGCCAGCAGCCCCGCGGGAGGAGCGGACACCGGGGAGCTGTTTTTT
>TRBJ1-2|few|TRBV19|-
CASSIAANYGYTF
TGTGCCAGTAGTATCGCAGCTAACTATGGCTACACCTTC
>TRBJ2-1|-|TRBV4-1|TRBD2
CASQPIAGIDRFPSNEQFF
TGCGCCAGCCAGCCCATAGCGGGGATCGATCGTTTTCCATCGAATGAGCAGTTCTTC
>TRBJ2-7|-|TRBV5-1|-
CASREGTQPLHEQYF
TGCGCCAGCAGGGAGGGGACCCAACCCCTCCACGAGCAGTACTTC
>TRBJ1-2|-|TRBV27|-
CASSLSKGLGFIDGYTF
TGTGCCAGCAGTTTATCGAAGGGGTTGGGTTTCATAGATGGCTACACCTTC
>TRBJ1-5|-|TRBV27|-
CASSLRLSGLDQPQHF
TGTGCCAGCAGTTTACGACTCAGCGGGCTGGATCAGCCCCAGCATTTT
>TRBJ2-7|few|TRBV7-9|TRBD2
CASSYRTSGSYEQYF
TGTGCCAGCAGTTACCGGACTAGCGGAAGCTACGAGCAGTACTTC
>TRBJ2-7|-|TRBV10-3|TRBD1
CAISEGDRGLYEQYF
TGTGCCATCAGTGAGGGGGACAGGGGGCTCTACGAGCAGTACTTC
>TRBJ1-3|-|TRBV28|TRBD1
CASRPDRDGGAFYF
TGTGCCAGCAGACCCGACAGGGACGGGGGAGCCTTTTATTTT
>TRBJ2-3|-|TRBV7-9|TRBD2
CASSLTSGRGSDTQYF
TGTGCCAGCAGCTTAACTAGCGGGAGAGGGTCAGATACGCAGTATTTT
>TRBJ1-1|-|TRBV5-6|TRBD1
CASSLGVRGRTEAFF
TGTGCCAGCAGCTTGGGGGTCAGGGGGCGAACTGAAGCTTTCTTT
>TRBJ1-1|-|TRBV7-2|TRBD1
CASSLGTGMNTEAFF
TGTGCCAGCAGCTTAGGGACAGGGATGAACACTGAAGCTTTCTTT
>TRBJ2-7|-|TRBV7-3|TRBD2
CASSLYAGGTYEQYF
TGTGCCAGCAGCCTCTACGCGGGAGGTACCTACGAGCAGTACTTC
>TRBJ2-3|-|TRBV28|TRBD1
CASSLNMDQGVDTQYF
TGTGCCAGCAGTTTAAATATGGACCAGGGGGTGGATACGCAGTATTTT
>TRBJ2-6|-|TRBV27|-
CASSLRTASGANVLTF
TGTGCCAGCAGTTTAAGGACAGCCTCTGGGGCCAACGTCCTGACTTTC
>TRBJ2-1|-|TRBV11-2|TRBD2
CASSFTSGSYNEQFF
TGTGCCAGCAGCTTCACTAGCGGGAGTTACAATGAGCAGTTCTTC
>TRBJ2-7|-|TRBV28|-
CASSTPRLVSYEQYF
TGTGCCAGCAGCACCCCGAGACTAGTGTCCTACGAGCAGTACTTC
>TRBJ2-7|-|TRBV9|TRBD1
CASSVNYGTGVSYEQYF
TGTGCCAGCAGCGTGAACTACGGGACAGGAGTCTCCTACGAGCAGTACTTC
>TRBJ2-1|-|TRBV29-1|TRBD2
CSVGGTSGLQFF
TGCAGCGTTGGAGGGACTAGCGGGTTGCAGTTCTTC
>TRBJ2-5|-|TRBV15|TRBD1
CATSRDLDRGETQYF
TGTGCCACCAGCAGAGATCTGGACAGGGGAGAGACCCAGTACTTC
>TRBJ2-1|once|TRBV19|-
CASSSGGDIYNEQFF
TGTGCCAGTAGTTCGGGCGGGGATATCTACAATGAGCAGTTCTTC
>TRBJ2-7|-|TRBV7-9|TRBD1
CASSLYDRATYEQYF
TGTGCCAGCAGCTTATACGACAGGGCTACCTACGAGCAGTACTTC
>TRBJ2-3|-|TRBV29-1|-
CSQGQGTDTQYF
TGCAGCCAGGGGCAGGGCACAGATACGCAGTATTTT
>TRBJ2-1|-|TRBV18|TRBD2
CASSPLIAGRGNEQFF
TGTGCCAGCTCACCCCTAATAGCGGGGAGGGGAAATGAGCAGTTCTTC
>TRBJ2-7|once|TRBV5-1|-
CASSPGQLYEQYF
TGCGCCAGCAGCCCCGGACAGCTCTACGAGCAGTACTTC